Below, 13 T cell receptor beta chains from the same sample are listed, as sequenced in a study of OX40 agonist ivuxolimab in advanced cancers. Produced via immunoSEQ multiplex PCR; TCRdb's table is partial and in-frame only. The table records roughly 69,000 clones, about 83% of them present only once. Sequencing was performed on CD4+ or CD8+ T cells sorted from blood, taken in a trial of the OX40 agonist ivuxolimab. All receptors derive from an adult with an advanced solid tumor such as melanoma, head and neck, liver or kidney cancer.

The chain uses TRBV9 and TRBJ1-3; no firm D call. The CDR3 is 11 residues long. Trimming pared 3 bases from V and 5 bases from J, leaving 3 bases between. The germline gives CDR1 SGDLS, CDR2 YYNGEE. Written as DNA, the CDR3 is TGTGCCAGCAGCGATCGAAACACCATATATTTT. Translation: CASSDRNTIYF.

This sequence joins TRBV10-1 and TRBJ2-7; 7 bases map to TRBD1. The CDR3 is 13 residues long. The V gene's germline CDR1 is WNHNN and CDR2 SYGVQD (reference sequence). With V trimmed by 10 bases and J by 3 bases, 9 bases remained unmatched. The CDR3 reads CATNRAGGYEQYF. The CDR3 nucleotides read TGCGCCACCAACCGGGCAGGGGGCTACGAGCAGTACTTC.

This clone appeared a few times. This chain joins TRBV5-6 and TRBJ1-2, with no clear D. The ends were cut back, 0 bases at V and 8 bases at J, with 11 bases in the middle. The CDR3 consists of 13 residues. CDR1 and CDR2 from the germline V gene are SGHDT and YYEEEE. The CDR3 DNA reads as TGTGCCAGCAGCTTGGGGAAAGGGATAGGCTACACCTTC. Translated: CASSLGKGIGYTF.

The chain recombines TRBV5-1 with TRBJ1-1; a weak D match, TRBD1 (6 bases). The CDR3 sequence is 14 residues long. The ends were cut back, 3 bases at V and 4 bases at J, with 13 bases in the middle. From germline, CDR1 is SGHRS and CDR2 YFSETQ. Here the CDR3 reads CASSSQGGVTEAFF. CDR3 bases: TGCGCCAGCAGCTCACAGGGAGGTGTCACTGAAGCTTTCTTT. The whole variable domain, remainder taken from reference TRBV5-1 and TRBJ1-1, is KAGVTQTPRYLIKTRGQQVTLSCSPISGHRSVSWYQQTPGQGLQFLFEYFSETQRNKGNFPGRFSGRQFSNSRSEMNVSTLELGDSALYLCASSSQGGVTEAFFGQGTRLTVV.

The chain's CDR3 is CASSLGGAKNIQYF. The CDR3 bases are TGCGCCAGCAGCTTGGGGGGAGCCAAAAACATTCAGTACTTC. The chain has TRBV5-1 and TRBJ2-4; D uncertain. In germline, CDR1 is SGHRS, CDR2 YFSETQ. V dropped 0 bases and J dropped 0 bases, with 4 bases sitting between them. The CDR3 contains 14 residues.

The genes are TRBV27 and TRBJ2-5, with TRBD2 matching over 14 bases. CDR1 is MNHEY, CDR2 SMNVEV, per germline (reference sequence). The CDR3 totals 17 residues. V shed 3 bases and J 5 bases; nucleotides not matched to a gene: 8. The CDR3 is CASSLGTSGSGAETQYF. As DNA, the CDR3 is TGTGCCAGCAGTTTGGGGACTAGCGGGAGCGGGGCGGAGACCCAGTACTTC.

The chain employs TRBV10-3 and TRBJ1-2; D is unresolved. The CDR3 spans 13 residues. CDR1 is ENHRY and CDR2 is SYGVKD in the germline V gene. The V gene lost 3 bases and the J gene lost 5 bases, with 10 bases spanning the gap. CDR3 coding DNA: TGTGCCATCAGTGAAGTAGGCATATATGGCTACACCTTC. Translation: CAISEVGIYGYTF.

As to this clone: An end of the junction differs from the germline gene, which may be a read error. The V call is TRBV5-1, the J call TRBJ2-3, with D perhaps TRBD1 (6 bases). Germline CDR1 SGHRS, CDR2 YFSETQ. The CDR3 totals 13 residues. CDR3 bases: TGCGCCAGCAGTTTGGGGGCCCTAGATACGCAGTATTTT. Translating it yields CASSLGALDTQYF.

The chain combines TRBV5-4 with TRBJ1-3, with TRBD1 matching 7 bases. The germline V gene encodes CDR1 SGHNT and CDR2 YYREEE (reference sequence). After removal of 3 bases from V and 0 bases from J, the junction contained 3 bases not matched to a gene. The CDR3 loop spans 15 amino acids. This CDR3 reads CASSSGQRSGNTIYF. The CDR3 DNA follows: TGTGCCAGCAGCTCGGGACAGCGCTCTGGAAACACCATATATTTT.

In the case of this clone: This sample includes further DNA sequences coding for the same CDR3. The chain combines TRBV27 with TRBJ2-5; TRBD2 is a possible D gene (6 bases). Germline CDR1 MNHEY, CDR2 SMNVEV (reference sequence). The CDR3 is made up of 14 amino acids. The V end was cut by 3 bases, the J end by 4 bases, with 12 bases between. DNA of the CDR3: TGTGCCAGCAGTTTGTCGGGGGTTAGAGAGACCCAGTACTTC. It encodes CASSLSGVRETQYF.

Points on this clone: Sequence at one end of the junction differs from germline and may be a read error. The chain links TRBV5-1 to TRBJ1-1; D gene uncertain. In germline, CDR1 is SGHRS, CDR2 YFSETQ. The CDR3 runs to 15 residues. The CDR3 DNA reads as TGCGCCAGCAGTTTGGGAGAGTGGGTCAGCACTGAAGCTTTCTTT. Amino acid sequence: CASSLGEWVSTEAFF.

The gene calls are TRBV7-6 and TRBJ2-2; 8 nucleotides align to TRBD1. The CDR3 extends over 15 amino acids. Germline trimming cut 2 bases from V and 8 bases from J; bases unmatched to any gene: 7. Germline CDR1 reads SGHVS; CDR2 reads FNYEAQ. CDR3 DNA: TGTGCCAGCAGCTTATCGCCAGGGGGCTGGGGGGAGCTGTTTTTT. Encoded protein: CASSLSPGGWGELFF.

The genes are TRBV6-6 and TRBJ2-3, with D perhaps given as TRBD1 or TRBD2 (5 bases each). The germline gives CDR1 MNHNY, CDR2 SVGAGI (reference sequence). V was cut by 5 bases and J by 5 bases, with 14 bases left in between. This CDR3 region has 14 residues. The CDR3 loop reads CASSAGTIGDTQYF. For the CDR3, the DNA is TGTGCCAGCAGTGCCGGGACGATTGGAGATACGCAGTATTTT.